This TCR beta chain was sequenced for a study of technical replicates of blood from several donors (dated by TCRdb to 2015 to 2018). The protocol used for the library was the immunoSEQ multiplex PCR assay. TCRdb provides this immuneACCESS table in a form limited to in-frame rearrangements. Some clones are lacking; in checked studies, under half of them reflect an unresolved V gene, and why the rest are absent is not known. This sample has tens of thousands of clones in its table, and around 94% of those were observed once. Together, the top ten hold about 0.23% of the sample. From V the trimming removes 4 bases and from J it removes 7 bases, while the gene matches leave 7 bases of the junction unaccounted for. CDR1 and CDR2 were assigned from the germline V gene as SNHLY and FYNNEI. The cysteine opens and the phenylalanine closes a CDR3 of 14 amino acids. The kept DNA is CDR3 alone, 42 bases in frame from the first base.

With respect to this clone: Its antigen is not yet known. Per-base qualities were not stored, and no clone one base away is much larger.

The rearranged chain carries TRBV2 and TRBJ1-5; 7 of the junction bases match TRBD1. This receptor was obtained from a human donor in good health. The source material was T cells isolated from PBMCs. The bases are TGTGCCAGCAGTGCCCAAACAGGGGAGCAGCCCCAGCATTTT. Its protein is CASSAQTGEQPQHF.